This T cell receptor beta chain was obtained from a study of T-cell memory formation after mild COVID-19. Turning to the study itself: Across donors, TCR clusters were largely donor specific.

General observations from the study: The study detected some responding clones in pre-infection memory, suggesting cross-reactive memory joined.

Via MiXCR, TCRdb re-called the 5' RACE reads, giving one row per CDR3 protein. The sample yields hundreds of thousands of distinct CDR3 sequences, more than 15% seen once. With respect to this clonotype: Its antigen is currently unknown.

The CDR3 runs 15 residues. Trimming left V 2 bases short and J 5 bases short, with 15 bases between. Per germline, CDR1 MGHDK and CDR2 SYGVNS. This receptor was taken from an adult woman who had mild COVID-19 (a few samples of this study predate the infection). Cell type and time point are not known. Specimen: PBMCs or a T cell subset sorted from them (not recorded which). The chain links TRBV25-1 to TRBJ2-5; tentatively, D is TRBD2 (7 bases). The CDR3 here is CASSEPSGGRETQYF. As DNA, the CDR3 is TGTGCCAGCAGTGAACCCTCGGGGGGCAGGGAGACCCAGTACTTC.